The source of this T cell receptor (beta chain) is a study of cytomegalovirus exposure and HLA in healthy donors. Whole-study findings and limits: In vitro testing confirmed a few CMV-associated chains as specific for CMV antigens. Indistinguishability led to the exclusion of some V segments, TRBV6-2 and TRBV6-3 included.

CDR1 and CDR2 from the germline V gene are SGHTS and YDEGEE. V was pared by 5 bases and J by 1 base, with 9 bases between. The CDR3 has 14 residues. This clone was observed a few times. What it binds is unknown. The PCR used 60 Vbeta and 13 Jbeta primers. Clones were read by immunoSEQ multiplex PCR, and TCRdb kept only the in-frame ones, dropping some. The sample carries over 150,000 clones, around 68% recorded once. The specimen sequenced was PBMCs. The clonotype was recovered from a man aged 50-60 years in good health and CMV-seronegative. The chain combines TRBV5-8 with TRBJ2-2; D not resolved. This chain's CDR3 is CASRPPGNTGELFF. In DNA, the CDR3 is TGTGCCAGCAGACCCCCGGGGAACACCGGGGAGCTGTTTTTT.